The entry below gives a single T cell receptor beta chain sequence along with its context. Its antigen is not yet known. No quality values exist for individual bases; no much larger clone is one base distant. Explained via the paper, the time point label denotes: baseline pretreatment blood. The treatment or condition label corresponds to: 15 Gy SBRT to primary tumor, nephrectomy 4 weeks later. Serial peripheral blood from radiation-treated patients was sampled at baseline, 2 weeks and 4 weeks after SBRT to track tumor-enriched clonotypes. Every patient had renal cell carcinoma of clear cell pathology. The QIAamp DNA Blood Mini Kit (Qiagen) was used to prepare genomic DNA for TCR sequencing. The analyses included only samples that passed all quality control checks. V lost 4 bases and J lost 9 bases, and the count of bases not matched to a germline gene is 11. In the germline V gene, CDR1 corresponds to ENHRY and CDR2 to SYGVKD. Measured from the cysteine to the phenylalanine, the CDR3 is 16 residues long. The read is trimmed to its CDR3 DNA, 48 bases read in frame from base 1.

This sample stems from a study of radiation and T cells in renal cell carcinoma (dated by TCRdb to 2018 to 2021). For the wider study: Samples were obtained from a clinical trial, in which 15 Gy stereotactic body radiation therapy was delivered to primary renal cell carcinomas and nephrectomy was performed 4 weeks later. In the approximately 58 samples combined, 4,016,671 unique CDR3 nucleotide sequences were found, encoding 2 million to 3 million unique CDR3 amino acid sequences. TCR beta sequencing covered 50 to 55 samples in total, comprising approximately 26 tumors and 27 peripheral blood samples. On the study overall, not on this receptor specifically: Because pretreatment tumor biopsies were not available, the baseline intratumoral presence of clonotypes could not be determined. Top tumor clonotypes rose in blood from baseline to 2 weeks post-radiation, then contracted by 4 weeks, suggesting transient expansion of tumor-resident clones. Blood repertoire dynamics were not followed beyond 4 weeks after treatment. Effects of radiation dose or scheduling on the TCR repertoire could not be addressed with the single-armed trial design.

The immunoSEQ kit was used, according to the manufacturer's recommendations, to generate TCR beta libraries from genomic DNA. Library preparation used a first multiplex PCR with proprietary primers, then a second PCR adding unique barcodes, with bead cleanups after each round. Each sample batch included a kit-provided positive control reaction and a negative control reaction. The final libraries were assessed on an Agilent 4200 TapeStation D1000 ScreenTape, pooled by volume, and quantified by qPCR. Sequencing was performed on an Illumina NextSeq500 with a MidOutput 150-cycle cartridge, and 156 Read1 and 15 Index1 cycles were run with kit custom primers. The pooled library was loaded at 0.75 to 1 pM with a roughly 20% PhiX control spike-in. The study's own analysis went as follows. Vendor-processed data were analyzed in R, with a clonotype defined as all T cells sharing the same CDR3 nucleotide sequence. For clone abundance analyses, frequencies were normalized to the 10,000 most abundant clones per sample. Public T cell clones, which averaged fewer than five per sample, were excluded before analysis. A difference in abundance of at least 32-fold between compartments was used to define tumor-enriched and baseline blood-enriched clonotypes. A beta-binomial differential abundance model was used to identify clonotypes that were expanded or contracted between blood time points. Tumor-blood repertoire similarity was measured with the Baroni-Urbani and Buser coefficient, and group comparisons used two-tailed Wilcoxon tests in R. Sourced from immuneACCESS, this table was stored by TCRdb with only in-frame sequences that have V and J called. A share of the clones is absent; for the studies checked, an unresolved V gene accounts for under half, and the remainder has no known explanation. V, J and clone size are those of that table, while D and trimming were read from the DNA. This sample is represented by 150,000 or so clones; approximately 91% of them were singletons. The top ten constitute more than 10% of the sample.

Rearrangement joined TRBV10-3 to TRBJ2-1; TRBD2 agrees with 11 junctional bases. The sequencing here drew on blood, taken from a patient whose treatment included radiotherapy and nephrectomy. The clonotype originates from a woman in her fifties or sixties with renal cell carcinoma. The CDR3 region: CAISATGGLAGGEQFF. Read as DNA, the sequence is TGTGCCATCAGTGCTACAGGAGGACTAGCGGGCGGTGAGCAGTTCTTC.